This TCR beta chain was sequenced in a study of CD8 T cells in acute hepatitis C reinfection. This CDR3 contains 14 residues. CDR1 is SEHNR, CDR2 FQNEAQ, per germline (reference sequence). Trimming took 4 bases from V and 4 from J, leaving 14 bases between them. Documented time point: naive CD8 control sorted from an acute-time-point sample. For this clone: Its matching antigen is unknown.

Sequencing used immunoSEQ multiplex PCR; TCRdb keeps in-frame clones, though not all of them. This sample yields around 34,000 clones, of which about 83% are seen a single time; more than 0.4% belongs to the top ten. The study, taken as a whole, reports: TRBV04 and TRBV06 were preferentially used in all groups, not explained by naive pool overrepresentation.

The chain recombines TRBV7-9 with TRBJ2-7; tentative D call: TRBD2 (5 bases). The source is a man in his thirties or forties with chronic hepatitis C. Sequenced input: naive CD8+ T cells from PBMCs. Here the CDR3 reads CASSSGRVSYEQYF. CDR3 DNA: TGTGCCAGCAGCTCCGGGCGGGTGTCGTACGAGCAGTACTTC.